The entry below gives a single TCR beta chain sequence along with its context. The CDR3 sequence is 12 residues long. V lost 3 bases and J 2 bases, leaving 4 bases between the germline ends. Seattle's cohort entered during active infection and was followed longitudinally. Per the study methods: Amplified reference gene primers provided the basis for estimating nucleated cell counts. Here immunoSEQ multiplex PCR was the method, and the copy in TCRdb shows in-frame clones only, minus some. V and J calls and clone size are as listed in that table; D and trimming were resolved from the DNA. The sample consists of around 340,000 clones, roughly 89% of them appearing once. This sample is part of a study of blood T cell repertoires in COVID-19. Study-wide background: The United States, Italy and Spain supplied acute and convalescent COVID-19 samples. From T cells, B-cell-depleted T cells, or PBMCs came the material, which was cDNA or gDNA.

This chain links TRBV12-3 or TRBV12-4 with TRBJ1-1; no reliable D call. Sequencing was carried out using peripheral blood. This TCR was recovered from a woman aged 60-75 years with COVID-19, enrolled during active disease. For the CDR3, the DNA is TGTGCCAGCAGTTTTAGTAACACTGAAGCTTTCTTT. It is translated as CASSFSNTEAFF.